This paragraph covers one T cell receptor (beta chain) sequence. The antigen is undetermined. V dropped 0 bases and J dropped 7 bases, with 13 bases sitting between them. The CDR3 is 15 residues long. Per the germline V gene, CDR1 is LGHDT and CDR2 is YNNKEL (reference sequence). Incorporated into the TCR beta cDNA libraries were unique molecular identifiers, which served to reduce PCR and sequencing biases. TCRdb ran MiXCR on the PCR reads and lists one entry per CDR3 protein. The table lists around 700,000 distinct CDR3 sequences, more than 50% of them singletons. This entry belongs to a study of post-analysis software for immune sequencing data. Study-wide findings and caveats: Normalized Chao1 diversity was significantly reduced in patients versus controls. Comparison of patients with controls showed about 5 TRBV segments more frequent in patients, TRBV5-6, TRBV5-1 and TRBV20-1 among them.

V usage is TRBV3-1 and J usage is TRBJ2-4; D is uncertain. The sequence derives from a girl between 2 and 10 years old with multiple sclerosis. Sample: blood. The CDR3 nucleotides are TGTGCCAGCAGCCAAGATTACCGGGCTGGGAACATTCAGTACTTC. Translated: CASSQDYRAGNIQYF.